The 28 T cell receptor beta chains in this list originate from one sample, sequenced in a study of T cells in Graves' hyperthyroidism and ophthalmopathy. Amplification yielded TCR beta CDR3 regions, with RNA transcripts as the source. The HTBI primer set was used in a first-round RT-PCR of the TCR CDR3. TCRdb ran MiXCR on the multiplex PCR reads and lists one entry per CDR3 protein. Of 500,000 to 650,000 distinct CDR3 sequences listed, 14% are singletons. Sequencing was carried out using blood. These receptors were obtained from a woman in her forties or fifties with Graves' ophthalmopathy.

A few counts support this clonotype. V gene TRBV4-2 combines with J gene TRBJ2-7; perhaps TRBD1 as D (5 bases). V dropped 0 bases and J dropped 2 bases, with 11 bases sitting between them. Germline V CDR1 and CDR2: LGHNA, YNFKEQ. This CDR3 comprises 15 residues. Here the CDR3 reads CASSQEDSQTYEQYF. CDR3 bases: TGTGCCAGCAGCCAAGAAGACAGCCAAACCTACGAGCAGTACTTC.

The chain is built from TRBV19 and TRBJ1-1; TRBD1 might be the D (6 bases). In germline, CDR1 is LNHDA, CDR2 SQIVND (reference sequence). With 7 bases removed from V and 0 bases from J, the gap between germline ends came to 18 bases. The CDR3 runs 16 residues. The CDR3 nucleotides are TGTGCCAGTACCAGAGGGGGAATTCCCATGAACACTGAAGCTTTCTTT. This sequence encodes CASTRGGIPMNTEAFF.

The rearrangement links TRBV14 to TRBJ2-2; 8 bases agree with TRBD1. CDR1 is SGHDN and CDR2 is FVKESK in the germline V gene. Trimming took 4 bases from V and 2 from J; bases not matched to a gene: 9. This CDR3 spans 17 amino acids. DNA of the CDR3: TGTGCCAGCAGCCGAAACCCGGGACAGGACAACACCGGGGAGCTGTTTTTT. This encodes CASSRNPGQDNTGELFF.

This clonotype has more than one count but fewer than ten. The chain recombines TRBV7-9 with TRBJ1-1; D is unresolved. This CDR3 is built from 14 residues. Germline V gene sequence: CDR1 SEHNR, CDR2 FQNEAQ (reference sequence). V was trimmed by 2 bases and J by 0 bases, leaving 7 bases between them. The CDR3 loop reads CASSLREVNTEAFF. In DNA form, the CDR3 reads TGTGCCAGCAGCTTAAGGGAGGTGAACACTGAAGCTTTCTTT. Combining the CDR3 with reference TRBV7-9 and TRBJ1-1 gives the whole variable domain DTGVSQNPRHKITKRGQNVTFRCDPISEHNRLYWYRQTLGQGPEFLTYFQNEAQLEKSRLLSDRFSAERPKGSFSTLEIQRTEQGDSAMYLCASSLREVNTEAFFGQGTRLTVV.

To note about this clonotype: A read error may account for a junction end that differs from germline. The chain employs TRBV28 and TRBJ2-7; weak D call: TRBD1 (5 bases). The germline gives CDR1 MDHEN, CDR2 SYDVKM. The CDR3 length is 15 residues. In nucleotides, the CDR3 is TGTGCCAGCAGGCCCCGCTCTGACAGATACTACGAGCAGTGCTTC. This translates into CASRPRSDRYYEQCF.

This clonotype was seen at least ten times. The chain is built from TRBV7-2 and TRBJ2-3, with D maybe TRBD2 (5 bases). The CDR3 is 18 amino acids. The V gene's germline CDR1 is SGHTA and CDR2 FQGNSA. Between the trimmed V and J ends, which lost 5 bases and 4 bases, there was a span of 25 bases. This chain's CDR3 is CASSLPRYPPGGPDTQYF. The CDR3 nucleotides read TGTGCCAGCAGCCTACCGAGGTACCCCCCGGGCGGGCCAGATACGCAGTATTTT.

In its sample, this clonotype was seen many times. The chain links TRBV27 to TRBJ2-5; tentatively, D is TRBD1 or TRBD2 (6 bases each). V dropped 1 base and J dropped 4 bases, with 16 bases sitting between them. In germline, CDR1 is MNHEY, CDR2 SMNVEV (reference sequence). CDR3 length: 16 amino acids. The CDR3 nucleotides read TGTGCCAGCAGTTTATGGGGGGCCCGGGGAGGAGAGACCCAGTACTTC. Its translation is CASSLWGARGGETQYF.

In its sample, this clonotype was seen many times. The chain employs TRBV7-9 and TRBJ2-7; no clear D. CDR1 and CDR2 (germline): SEHNR, FQNEAQ (reference sequence). CDR3 length: 12 residues. The V gene lost 3 bases and the J gene lost 6 bases, with 9 bases spanning the gap. The CDR3 nucleotides are TGTGCCAGCAGCTTCTCCTCACCCGAGCAGTACTTC. It yields the protein CASSFSSPEQYF.

This clonotype was found many times. The rearrangement uses TRBV5-1 and TRBJ2-7; 8 nucleotides line up with TRBD2. The CDR3 consists of 14 residues. V lost 6 bases to trimming and J lost 2 bases; unmatched junction nucleotides: 7. Germline CDR1 SGHRS, CDR2 YFSETQ. As DNA, the CDR3 is TGCGCCAGCAAAGAGACTAGCGATACCTACGAGCAGTACTTC. Protein sequence: CASKETSDTYEQYF.

V and J are TRBV24-1 and TRBJ2-3; D tentatively fits TRBD1 or TRBD2 (5 bases each). Germline loops: CDR1 KGHDR, CDR2 SFDVKD. The CDR3 totals 14 residues. Trimming removed 3 bases from V and 2 bases from J, with 8 bases in between. The CDR3 reads CATSDGGITDTQYF. DNA for the CDR3: TGTGCCACCAGTGATGGGGGAATCACAGATACGCAGTATTTT.

To note about this clonotype: One base away lies a much larger clone, so this may be a sequencing read error. The chain couples TRBV11-3 to TRBJ1-5, with D perhaps TRBD1 (5 bases). The CDR3 spans 14 residues. CDR1 and CDR2 (germline): SGHNT, YENEEA. CDR3 residues: CASSHPGTNQPRHF. The DNA of the CDR3 is TGTGCCAGCAGCCATCCCGGGACCAATCAGCCCCGGCATTTT.

The chain recombines TRBV20-1 with TRBJ1-5, with D hard to call. This CDR3 is built from 12 residues. Germline V gene sequence: CDR1 DFQATT, CDR2 SNEGSKA (reference sequence). V dropped 5 bases and J dropped 4 bases, with 9 bases sitting between them. In DNA form, the CDR3 reads TGCAGTGCTGGGGTAGGAAATCAGCCCCAGCATTTT. The encoded protein is CSAGVGNQPQHF.

This clonotype was recorded many times. This chain joins TRBV20-1 and TRBJ2-1; D remains ambiguous. The germline V and J ends were trimmed by 4 bases and 7 bases, with 14 bases remaining between them. The V gene's germline CDR1 is DFQATT and CDR2 SNEGSKA (reference sequence). CDR3 length: 13 residues. The CDR3 sequence is CSAMPLGQNEQFF. The CDR3 region has the DNA TGCAGTGCTATGCCGCTAGGGCAGAATGAGCAGTTCTTC.

CDR3 amino acids: CASSYSDRGETQYF. The DNA for the CDR3 is TGTGCCAGCAGTTACTCTGACAGAGGAGAGACCCAGTACTTC. The J gene is TRBJ2-5, the V gene TRBV6-2 or TRBV6-3; maybe TRBD1 (5 bases). V lost 0 bases to trimming and J lost 4 bases, with 9 bases between them. The CDR3 covers 14 residues. Germline-derived CDR1 and CDR2 are MNHEY and SVGEGT.

This clonotype has at least ten counts. V usage is TRBV20-1 and J usage is TRBJ2-5; 8 bases are shared with TRBD2. V lost 5 bases, J lost 2 bases, and 10 bases stayed unmatched. This CDR3 is 15 amino acids long. CDR1 DFQATT and CDR2 SNEGSKA come from the germline V gene (reference sequence). The CDR3 is CSAAVGAGEQETQYF. The CDR3 DNA is TGCAGTGCTGCCGTGGGAGCGGGAGAGCAAGAGACCCAGTACTTC.

This clonotype was observed at least ten times. The chain has TRBV30 and TRBJ2-7, with D possibly TRBD1 on 6 matching bases. The CDR3 is made up of 15 amino acids. Deletions cut 3 bases from V and 0 bases from J, with 15 bases between. The germline V gene has CDR1 GTSNPN and CDR2 SVGIG (reference sequence). This chain's CDR3 is CAWRGTGISSYEQYF. The CDR3 DNA sequence: TGTGCCTGGAGAGGAACAGGGATTAGCTCCTACGAGCAGTACTTC.

In its sample, this clonotype was seen many times. The J gene is TRBJ2-1, the V gene TRBV3-1, with D uncertain. Germline V gene sequence: CDR1 LGHDT, CDR2 YNNKEL (reference sequence). V was pared by 3 bases and J by 9 bases, with 6 bases between. CDR3 length equals 11 residues. The CDR3 here is CASSHVGEQFF. DNA of the CDR3: TGTGCCAGCAGCCATGTAGGTGAGCAGTTCTTC.

This clonotype was seen only a few times. This rearrangement joins TRBV30 to TRBJ2-5, with 9 nucleotides matching TRBD1. Germline CDR1 is GTSNPN and CDR2 is SVGIG (reference sequence). Trimming took 1 base from V and 2 from J; bases not matched to a gene: 8. The CDR3 spans 16 residues. The CDR3 is CAWSEWGQGRQETQYF. The DNA for the CDR3 is TGTGCCTGGAGTGAATGGGGACAGGGAAGACAAGAGACCCAGTACTTC.

This chain links TRBV18 with TRBJ1-5; D gene unclear. The germline V and J ends were trimmed by 6 bases and 5 bases, with 17 bases remaining between them. The CDR3 totals 15 residues. Germline values: CDR1 KGHSH, CDR2 LQKENI. The CDR3 loop is CASSSPGGSDQPQHF. The CDR3 bases are TGTGCCAGCTCTTCCCCAGGCGGCAGTGATCAGCCCCAGCATTTT.

This clonotype was picked up a small number of times. The chain carries TRBV30 and TRBJ2-3; D is uncertain. From germline, CDR1 is GTSNPN and CDR2 SVGIG (reference sequence). This CDR3 contains 12 residues. V lost 7 bases, J lost 8 bases, and 16 bases lay in between. CDR3 protein: CASNDDIGTQYF. Here the CDR3 DNA reads TGTGCCTCTAATGACGACATTGGTACGCAGTATTTT.

This clonotype was seen at least ten times. This rearrangement joins TRBV15 to TRBJ2-1; TRBD2 might be the D (5 bases). CDR1 and CDR2 from the germline V gene are LNHNV and YYDKDF (reference sequence). With 3 bases removed from V and 12 bases from J, the gap between germline ends came to 15 bases. The CDR3 totals 13 residues. The chain's CDR3 is CATSREYSESQFF. CDR3 nucleotides: TGTGCCACCAGCAGGGAATATAGCGAATCGCAGTTCTTC.

This clonotype was counted only a few times. The V call is TRBV2, the J call TRBJ1-2, with TRBD1 as a possible D gene (5 bases). Germline CDR1 reads SNHLY; CDR2 reads FYNNEI. V was pared by 2 bases and J by 2 bases, with 12 bases between. The CDR3 loop spans 15 amino acids. As DNA, the CDR3 is TGTGCCAGCAGTGAACTCACACCAGGGAACTATGGCTACACCTTC. Translated, it gives CASSELTPGNYGYTF.

This clonotype was counted ten times or more. The V gene is TRBV2, the J gene TRBJ1-5; D call uncertain. The CDR3 loop spans 13 amino acids. V was trimmed by 2 bases and J by 7 bases, leaving 9 bases between them. Germline loops: CDR1 SNHLY, CDR2 FYNNEI. CDR3 bases: TGTGCCAGCAGTGAATTGGGTGAACAGCCCCAGCATTTT. Protein: CASSELGEQPQHF.

The chain is built from TRBV29-1 and TRBJ2-1, with 8 nucleotides matching TRBD2. The CDR3 consists of 14 residues. The trim removed 7 bases at V and 1 base at J, leaving 6 bases unmatched. Germline CDR1 is SQVTM and CDR2 is ANQGSEA. Written as DNA, the CDR3 is TGCAGCGCCGGGACTAGACTATCCTACAATGAGCAGTTCTTC. It is translated as CSAGTRLSYNEQFF.

This chain links TRBV7-9 with TRBJ1-5; D not resolved. Germline CDR1 is SEHNR and CDR2 is FQNEAQ (reference sequence). V was shortened by 5 bases and J by 4 bases, with 12 bases between the two germline ends. CDR3 size: 14 residues. CDR3 bases: TGTGCCAGCAGCCCCGGGCCAAGAAATCAGCCCCAGCATTTT. Protein sequence: CASSPGPRNQPQHF.

The rearrangement joins TRBV18 to TRBJ2-7, with 12 bases matching TRBD2. V trimming: 4 bases; J trimming: 2 bases; junction bases outside the gene matches: 3. The germline V gene has CDR1 KGHSH and CDR2 LQKENI. CDR3 length equals 15 residues. CDR3 residues: CASSRTSGDAYEQYF. The CDR3 nucleotides read TGTGCCAGCTCACGGACTAGCGGGGACGCCTACGAGCAGTACTTC.

The chain recombines TRBV7-2 with TRBJ2-5; 16 bases are shared with TRBD2. The CDR3 covers 18 residues. CDR1 is SGHTA, CDR2 FQGNSA, per germline. J gave up 4 bases and V 1 base, and 6 bases lay outside the gene matches. The CDR3 region is CASSLGLGLAGGGETQYF. In DNA form, the CDR3 reads TGTGCCAGCAGCTTAGGCCTGGGACTAGCGGGAGGGGGAGAGACCCAGTACTTC.

This clonotype has ten or more counts. The rearrangement links TRBV20-1 to TRBJ2-3, with TRBD2 matching over 10 bases. The CDR3 runs 15 residues. Germline trimming cut 0 bases from V and 5 bases from J; bases unmatched to any gene: 5. Germline V gene lookup returns CDR1 DFQATT and CDR2 SNEGSKA (reference sequence). The CDR3 reads CSARDTSGAGDTQYF. CDR3 DNA: TGCAGTGCTAGAGATACTAGCGGGGCGGGAGATACGCAGTATTTT.